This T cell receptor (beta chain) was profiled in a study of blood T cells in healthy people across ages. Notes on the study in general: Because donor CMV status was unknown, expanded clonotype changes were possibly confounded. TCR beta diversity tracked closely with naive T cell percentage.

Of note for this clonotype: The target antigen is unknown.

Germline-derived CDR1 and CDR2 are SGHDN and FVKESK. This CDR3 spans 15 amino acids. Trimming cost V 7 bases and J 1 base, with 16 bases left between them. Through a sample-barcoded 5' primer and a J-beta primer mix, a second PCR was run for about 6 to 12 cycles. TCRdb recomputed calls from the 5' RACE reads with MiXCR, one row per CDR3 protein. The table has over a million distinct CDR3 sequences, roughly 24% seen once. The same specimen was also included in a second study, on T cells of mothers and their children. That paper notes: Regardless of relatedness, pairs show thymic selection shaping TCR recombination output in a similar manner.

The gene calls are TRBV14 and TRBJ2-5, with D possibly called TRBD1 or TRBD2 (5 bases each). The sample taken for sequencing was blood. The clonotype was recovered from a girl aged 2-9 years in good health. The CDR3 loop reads CASNTGRHLQETQYF. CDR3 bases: TGTGCCAGCAACACGGGACGACACCTCCAAGAGACCCAGTACTTC.